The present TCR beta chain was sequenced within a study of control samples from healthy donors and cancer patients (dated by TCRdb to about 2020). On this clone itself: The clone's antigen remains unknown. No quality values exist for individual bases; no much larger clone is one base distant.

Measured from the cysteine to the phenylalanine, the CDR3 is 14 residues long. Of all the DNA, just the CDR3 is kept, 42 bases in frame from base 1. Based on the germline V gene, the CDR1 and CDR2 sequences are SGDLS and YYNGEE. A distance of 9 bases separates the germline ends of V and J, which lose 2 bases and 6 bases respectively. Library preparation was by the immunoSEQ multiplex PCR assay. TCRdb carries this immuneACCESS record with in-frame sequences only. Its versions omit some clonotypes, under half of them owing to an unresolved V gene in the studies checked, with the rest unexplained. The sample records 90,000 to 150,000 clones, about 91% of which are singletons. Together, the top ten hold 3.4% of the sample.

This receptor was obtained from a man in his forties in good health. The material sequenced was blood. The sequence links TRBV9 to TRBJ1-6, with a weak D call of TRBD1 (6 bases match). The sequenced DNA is TGTGCCAGCAGCGTTGAAGGGGGTAATTCACCCCTCCACTTT. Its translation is CASSVEGGNSPLHF.